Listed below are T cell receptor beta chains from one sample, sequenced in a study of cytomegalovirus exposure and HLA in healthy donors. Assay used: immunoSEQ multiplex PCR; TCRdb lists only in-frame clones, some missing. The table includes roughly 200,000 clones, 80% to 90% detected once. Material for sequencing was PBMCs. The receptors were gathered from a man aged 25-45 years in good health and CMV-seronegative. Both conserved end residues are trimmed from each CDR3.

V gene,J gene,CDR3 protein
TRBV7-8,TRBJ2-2,ASSFAGANTGELF
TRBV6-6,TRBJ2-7,ASSQDRGAYEQY
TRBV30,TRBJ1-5,AWSWRGWDANQPQH
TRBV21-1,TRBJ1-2,ASSKEGLQYYGYT
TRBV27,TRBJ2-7,ASSLSGSGGYEQY
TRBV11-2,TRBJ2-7,ASSPRTARSLILDEQY
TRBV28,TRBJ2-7,ASSPSLGGSYEQY
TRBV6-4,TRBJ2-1,ASSDLDSGEQF
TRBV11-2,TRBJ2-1,ASSPAAGAYNEQF
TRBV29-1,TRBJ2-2,SDETPPVSVRHTGELF
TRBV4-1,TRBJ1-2,ASSQGGQHDYGYT
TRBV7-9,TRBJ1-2,ASSFITGGHGYT
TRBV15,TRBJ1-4,ATAEGGASNEKLF
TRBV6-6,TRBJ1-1,ASSPPGQGHTEAF
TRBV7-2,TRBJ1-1,ASSRVPGQGWGTEAF
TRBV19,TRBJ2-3,ASSTQLARTDTQY
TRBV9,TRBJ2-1,ASALGTGINEQF
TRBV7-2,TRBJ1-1,ASSSTGLGNTEAF
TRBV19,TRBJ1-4,ASSPSGVVGEKLF
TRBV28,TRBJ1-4,ASSQKLTREDREKLF
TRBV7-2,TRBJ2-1,ASSQDRGKQF
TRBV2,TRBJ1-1,ASRGLSPGGYTEAF
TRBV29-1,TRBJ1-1,SVQGMNTEAF
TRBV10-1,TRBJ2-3,ASSPAGGNTQY
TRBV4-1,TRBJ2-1,ASSQDSLLAGGIEQF
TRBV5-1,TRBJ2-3,ASSASGGLRDEDTQY
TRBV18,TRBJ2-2,ASSHDRGKAGELF
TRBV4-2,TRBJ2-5,ASSQDRTGALETQY
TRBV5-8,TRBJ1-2,ASSFIRDGYT
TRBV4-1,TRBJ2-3,ASSQEGVWGPDTQY
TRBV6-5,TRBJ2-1,ASSTGTRVRSEQF
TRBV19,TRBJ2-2,ASQAGGSVGELF
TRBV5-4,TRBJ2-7,ASSLDYSYEQY
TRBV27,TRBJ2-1,ASIGRAHNEQF
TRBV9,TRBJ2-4,ASSDGDTQNSQY
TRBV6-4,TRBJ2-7,ASPRGGRSYEQY
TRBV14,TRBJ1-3,ASSPTNRGNTIY
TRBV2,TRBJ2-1,ASRGTESSYNEQF
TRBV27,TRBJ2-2,ASTDRGGTGELF
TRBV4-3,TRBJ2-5,ASSQDETGLETQY
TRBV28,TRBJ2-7,ASSSTIQGFPSLVEQY
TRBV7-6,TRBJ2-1,ASSRDRGPEQF
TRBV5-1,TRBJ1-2,ASSLIGGDGYT
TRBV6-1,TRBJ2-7,ASSEAGLEQYEQY
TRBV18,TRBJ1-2,ASSPRFGSNYGYT
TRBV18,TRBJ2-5,ASSPLQGETQY
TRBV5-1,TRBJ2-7,ASSLGEAQGGEQY
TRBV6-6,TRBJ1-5,ASSFGQASNQPQH
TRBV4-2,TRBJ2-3,ASSPSGHNTDTQY
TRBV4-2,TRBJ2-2,ASSQQGSLAGELF